This T cell receptor beta chain was observed in a study of blood T cell repertoires in COVID-19. Study in general: Sample material is recorded as cDNA or gDNA derived from T cells, B-cell-depleted T cells, or PBMCs.

In the source study's methods: Amplifying reference gene primers gave estimates of nucleated cell counts. Profiling relied on immunoSEQ multiplex PCR, and the TCRdb table lists in-frame clones only, not all of them. The V and J calls and clone size are taken from that table; D and trimming were inferred from the DNA. The sample holds under 95,000 clones, more than 75% seen once. This clone appeared a single time. Germline values: CDR1 WNHNN, CDR2 SYGVQD (reference sequence). Between the trimmed V and J ends, which lost 2 bases and 7 bases, there was a span of 9 bases. The CDR3 sequence is 14 residues long.

This receptor was obtained from a human donor with acute or convalescent COVID-19. The donor label of this sample is uncertain. The material sequenced was peripheral blood. The V gene is TRBV10-1, the J gene TRBJ1-6; a possible D gene is TRBD1 (6 bases). The CDR3 nucleotides are TGCGCCAGCAGTGAGCGGGGGGGCAATTCACCCCTCCACTTT. It encodes CASSERGGNSPLHF.